The present entry profiles one TCR beta chain with its context. Its antigen is unidentified. From germline, CDR1 is ENHRY and CDR2 SYGVKD. V shed 2 bases and J shed 4 bases, with 7 bases lying between them. This CDR3 is built from 13 residues. This specimen comes from a study of T-cell memory formation after mild COVID-19. General observations from the study: Proof of SARS-CoV-2 specificity was absent for the second-wave clones that crested on day 37. Within pre-infection memory, some responding clones were found, suggesting cross-reactive memory joined. Clones that contracted from day 15 to 85 had balanced CD4/CD8; later expanders were CD4+ biased. CD4+ clones that contracted lay mainly in CM and EM; CD8+ ones lay in EMRA.

TCRdb re-called the 5' RACE reads through MiXCR, storing one row per CDR3 protein. The sample has about 540,000 distinct CDR3 sequences, roughly 22% seen once. The chain recombines TRBV10-3 with TRBJ2-3, with D uncertain. Sequencing was carried out using PBMCs or a T cell subset sorted from them (not recorded which). The TCR sequence derives from an adult woman who had mild COVID-19 (a few samples of this study predate the infection). Cell type and time point are not known. The CDR3 coding sequence is TGTGCCATCAGTGAGCCCATTTCAGATACGCAGTATTTT. It codes for CAISEPISDTQYF.